Listed here is a single T cell receptor beta chain. Profiled with immunoSEQ multiplex PCR; TCRdb holds only in-frame clones, not every one. The repertoire holds 95,000 to 110,000 clones, 92% seen once, with more than 0.65% in the top ten. Germline values: CDR1 ENHRY, CDR2 SYGVKD. After removal of 8 bases from V and 1 base from J, the junction contained 1 base not matched to a gene. CDR3 length equals 13 residues. These data come from a study of T cell changes during pregnancy in multiple sclerosis. The material sequenced was peripheral blood, taken in the third trimester of pregnancy. V is TRBV10-3 and J is TRBJ1-4, with 7 positions matching TRBD1. This clonotype originated in a female donor in good health, enrolled as a control in a pregnancy study. CDR3 nucleotide sequence: TGTGCCATCCGACAGGGAACTAATGAAAAACTGTTTTTT. Protein sequence: CAIRQGTNEKLFF.